The rows below give T cell receptor beta chains drawn from one sample of a study of CD8 T cells in ankylosing spondylitis. A single record per CDR3 protein comes from TCRdb applying MiXCR to the 5' RACE reads. Here the sample spans some 120,000 distinct CDR3 sequences, roughly 13% being singletons. The sequencing sample was made of blood, either unsorted or a sorted T cell fraction (not recorded which). These receptors were collected from a female donor with ankylosing spondylitis or in good health (not recorded which). The CDR3 runs from the conserved cysteine through the conserved F or W.

v_call cdr3_length cdr3_aa
TRBV29-1 14 CSVSRDSESQPQHF
TRBV18 16 CASSLGSPGAVNEQYF
TRBV20-1 12 CSAQIPPETQYF
TRBV5-6 13 CASSFCGECEQYF
TRBV7-9 13 CASSLDVFGELFF
TRBV5-5 14 CASSVRGDGDTQYF
TRBV29-1 18 CSVEEDYTGQDLGSPLHF
TRBV29-1 14 CSVDLDREENGYTF
TRBV12-3/TRBV12-4 15 CASSLRTEYQETQYF
TRBV5-5 14 CASSILAAYNEQFF
TRBV20-1 14 CSARGGTTTYEQYF
TRBV13 14 CASTRQGWSTEAFF
TRBV7-3 18 CASSATHFSGGSTDTQYF
TRBV5-1 14 CASSFGGSQETQYF
TRBV6-4 15 CASSPAGTSYNEQFF
TRBV9 15 CASSVTSGSYNEQFF
TRBV7-9 14 CASRHRERADTQYF
TRBV30 15 CAWMLAGSTGNTIYF
TRBV12-3/TRBV12-4 13 CASSSGSRYEQYF
TRBV19 18 CASIPKPGQGRANYGYTF
TRBV5-1 15 CASSPLAGGMKTQYF
TRBV20-1 12 CSARDRRHEQFF
TRBV9 14 CASSVSTVSYEQYF
TRBV12-3/TRBV12-4 16 CASSFYGTKVNYGYTF
TRBV30 13 CAWTSGGSDTQYF
TRBV18 15 CASSPSIGQLGEQFF
TRBV21-1 17 CASISLSRDQNTGELFF
TRBV3-1 14 CASKRERLQETQYF
TRBV27 13 CASSYGDTGALHF
TRBV19 10 CARTGQPQHF
TRBV19 13 CAGRLRENYGYTF
TRBV5-1 12 CASSTTRGEQFF
TRBV15 15 CATSRDKVLAHEQFF
TRBV29-1 16 CSTYGAGLWSSYEQYF
TRBV2 12 CASSFGPHEHFF
TRBV7-2 15 CASSLRLAGGETQYF
TRBV5-5 16 CASSLWGGRNTGELFF
TRBV20-1 14 CSAGREYSNQPQHF
TRBV5-1 15 CASSFLRPDADTQYF
TRBV18 12 CASSPDSYEQYF
TRBV30 13 CAWSGDAYQPQHF
TRBV15 18 CATSRDKFGGSRRDTQYF
TRBV7-8 16 CASSWRLAGGQDTQYF
TRBV6-1 15 CASSEAPGSGYGYTF
TRBV5-1 15 CASSSVPGTGGEQYF
TRBV5-5 13 CASSPTITYEQYF
TRBV27 13 CASGFSSFYEQYF
TRBV24-1 16 CATSDLTGGVQETQYF
TRBV20-1 15 CSARDRLGSYNEQFF
TRBV20-1 12 CSANSGSIEQYF
TRBV20-1 14 CSAPRTSGSDTQYF
TRBV7-2 14 CASSYAGREGEQFF
TRBV10-3 12 CAIRGARNEQFF
TRBV12-3/TRBV12-4 13 CASSLGQGLEAFF
TRBV20-1 13 CSASQDNKNIQYF